The sequence of this T cell receptor (beta chain) was determined in a study of spatial heterogeneity in lung cancer (dated by TCRdb to about 2019). The study in broad terms: More beta-chain than alpha-chain transcripts were consistently detected, likely reflecting higher beta-chain transcript abundance. At surgery, both alpha and beta chains were TCR-sequenced in roughly 200 tumor regions, some 64 matched nontumor lung samples and a few dozen PBMC samples. In the raw uncorrected reads, each unique combination of TCR and UMI appeared more than ten times on average. Nonsynonymous mutation counts, determined by whole-exome sequencing of tumor tissue, were related to TCR repertoire features. In non-small cell lung cancer, the study quantitatively compared TCR alpha and beta repertoires across several tumor regions, matched nontumor lung, and blood.

For this clonotype: Its antigen target is currently unknown. No much larger clone is present one base from it, and per-base qualities are unavailable.

From cysteine to phenylalanine, the CDR3 is 13 amino acids long. This entry keeps only the CDR3 DNA: 39 bases, framed from base 1. The germline V gene (reference sequence) sets CDR1 to GTSNPN and CDR2 to SVGIG. Trimming leaves V shorter by 3 bases and J shorter by 7 bases, with the junction holding 8 bases beyond the gene matches. This specimen's time point label, interpreted: sample taken at primary tumor resection. Whole RNA extracted from tumor and nontumor lung tissue, or from cryopreserved PBMC samples, was used for TCR sequencing without cell sorting. Samples were obtained from fewer than 80 patients with early-stage, untreated non-small cell lung cancer from the lung TRACERx cohort. Patients were selected for TCR sequencing only if sufficient RNA was available from at least two tumor regions. General conclusions and limits of the study: Ubiquitous expanded tumor TCRs were detected in blood more often at tumor resection than at routine follow-up. Additional single-cell paired TCR alpha and beta sequencing was considered necessary to confirm, at a functional level, the hypothesis that regional TCRs recognize regional mutations.

Library creation used 5' RACE. Sequencing took place on a NextSeq 500. In the TCR library protocol, a unique molecular identifier was attached to each TCR cDNA molecule so that PCR and sequencing errors could be corrected. The published analysis was carried out like this. Decombinator tools were used for TCR identification, UMI-based error correction and CDR3 extraction. Expanded TCRs were defined as those above a frequency of 2 per 1,000, corresponding to the top 1% of the tumor frequency distribution. Renyi diversity was computed with the R vegan package after each repertoire had been subsampled 100 times to 5,000 TCRs. CDR3 similarity networks were built from amino acid triplet string-kernel similarity, with CDR3s being connected when pairwise similarity was above 0.82. Clones were called with MiXCR by TCRdb after fastp trimmed the public reads at Q25, and only in-frame beta chains were retained. Identical CDR3 proteins give one entry, which carries the most common genes and DNA. TCRdb's processing, not the study's, gives the V and J calls here. The sample yields about 82,000 distinct CDR3 sequences; around 12% were counted once. The ten largest clonotypes hold roughly 4.2% of the sample.

The specimen was PBMCs, collected at surgery. The TCR comes from a male donor with early-stage non-small cell lung cancer. In this chain, TRBV30 is recombined with TRBJ1-2, with 7 middle bases fitting TRBD1. The CDR3 reads as follows: CAWSPGTVSGYTF. The DNA sequence is TGTGCCTGGAGCCCCGGGACAGTTAGTGGCTACACCTTC.